This TCR beta chain was captured in a study of T cell responses to AZD1222 COVID-19 vaccine. Overall study findings and caveats: Clonal diversity was possibly underestimated; the donors were predominantly white British and more often female. CD4 TCRs associated with vaccination spanned spike, dominating at 160-218 and 743-854.

About this clone: Its matching antigen is unknown.

Germline assignment: CDR1 SEHNR and CDR2 FQNEAQ (reference sequence). The ends were cut back, 2 bases at V and 3 bases at J, with 13 bases in the middle. The CDR3 has 15 amino acids. Using immunoSEQ multiplex PCR, the repertoire was profiled, and TCRdb retains in-frame clones only, with some absent. The sample includes some 130,000 clones, roughly 90% of them seen just once. The chain employs TRBV7-9 and TRBJ1-2; D is unclear. Here the sequenced sample was peripheral blood, taken on day 0 of AZD1222 vaccination. This TCR derives from an adult in good health. CDR3 coding DNA: TGTGCCAGCAGCTTATCTCCAAGGGCCGACTATGGCTACACCTTC. Translating it yields CASSLSPRADYGYTF.